This T cell receptor (beta chain) was sequenced in a study of cytomegalovirus exposure and HLA in healthy donors. Deletions cut 0 bases from V and 6 bases from J, with 14 bases between. CDR3 length: 15 amino acids. Germline V gene data show CDR1 as LNHDA and CDR2 as SQIVND (reference sequence). As concerns this clone: The antigen is not known.

In the PCR, 60 Vbeta and 13 Jbeta primers were used. Generated by immunoSEQ multiplex PCR, the TCRdb table keeps only in-frame clones and is missing some. Of 150,000 to 200,000 clones in the sample, roughly 80% were seen once. Regarding the study as a whole: Altogether, 150 to 200 TCR beta chains were recorded as cytomegalovirus-associated. A later analysis associated some 16,000 TCR beta sequences with HLA alleles at a 0.05 false discovery rate.

The sequencing sample was made of PBMCs. The rearrangement joins TRBV19 to TRBJ1-2; a possible D gene is TRBD1 (6 bases). This TCR came from a human donor in good health. The CDR3 DNA follows: TGTGCCAGTAGTATAGATTCTCGGACAGCTCATGGCTACACCTTC. Translating gives CASSIDSRTAHGYTF.